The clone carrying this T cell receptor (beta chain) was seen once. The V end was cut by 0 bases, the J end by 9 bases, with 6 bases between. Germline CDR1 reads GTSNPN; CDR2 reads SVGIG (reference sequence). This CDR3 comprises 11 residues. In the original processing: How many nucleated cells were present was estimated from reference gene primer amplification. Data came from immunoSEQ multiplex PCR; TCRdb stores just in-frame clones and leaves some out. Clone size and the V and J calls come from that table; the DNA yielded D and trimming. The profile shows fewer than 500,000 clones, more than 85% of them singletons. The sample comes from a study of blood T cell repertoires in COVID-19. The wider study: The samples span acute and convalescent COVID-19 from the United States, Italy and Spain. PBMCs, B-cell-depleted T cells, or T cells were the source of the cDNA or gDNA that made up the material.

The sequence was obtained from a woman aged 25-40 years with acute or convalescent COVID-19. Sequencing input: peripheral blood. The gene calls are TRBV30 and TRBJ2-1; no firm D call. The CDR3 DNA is TGTGCCTGGAGTGTAACTCGTGAGCAGTTCTTC. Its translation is CAWSVTREQFF.